This T cell receptor (beta chain) was sequenced in a study of cytomegalovirus exposure and HLA in healthy donors. This CDR3 is 16 amino acids long. Per the germline V gene, CDR1 is SGHAT and CDR2 is FQDESV (reference sequence). Germline trimming cut 5 bases from V and 3 bases from J; bases unmatched to any gene: 13. Notes on the study in general: The number of N-insertions in an Asian-associated ancestry cluster was reportedly below the approximately 600-donor mean in a later analysis. A missense variant in DCLRE1C was later tied to TCR beta V- and J-gene trimming. Prediction of most subjects' HLA-A and HLA-B alleles by TCR beta sequences was reportedly accurate.

The PCR ran on 60 Vbeta and 13 Jbeta primers. Assay: immunoSEQ multiplex PCR; the TCRdb copy retains only in-frame clones and omits some. The table has roughly 190,000 clones, around four fifths seen once. Points on this clone: Its target is not known.

This sequence was found in a female donor in good health and CMV-seronegative. The J gene is TRBJ2-7, the V gene TRBV11-1; the match to TRBD2 covers 7 bases. The sample taken for sequencing was PBMCs. CDR3 in amino acids: CASSAQGTMGIYEQYF. The CDR3 nucleotides read TGTGCCAGCAGCGCCCAAGGGACTATGGGGATCTACGAGCAGTACTTC.